These T cell receptor beta chains were read from a single sample in a study of radiotherapy plus CTLA-4 blockade in lung cancer. Method: immunoSEQ multiplex PCR; TCRdb's copy keeps in-frame clones and lacks some. The sample records about 110,000 clones, about 84% being singletons. This material consisted of peripheral blood, taken from a patient treated with radiotherapy plus ipilimumab. The receptors were gathered from a human donor with non-small cell lung cancer that progressed on radiotherapy plus ipilimumab. Some clones in this sample may be carry-over from other donors' samples. Both conserved end residues are part of each CDR3. A D gene is named only where the DNA matches it firmly. Some rows mark clone size as missing; the rest say once, few, many or name a class of expanded clone.

abundance,v_gene,j_gene,d_gene,CDR3nt,CDR3aa
NA,TRBV25-1,TRBJ1-5,NA,TGTGCCAGCAGTGACCGGGTTGAGAAGGACGGAAAAAATCAGCCCCAGCATTTT,CASSDRVEKDGKNQPQHF
NA,TRBV19,TRBJ1-1,NA,TGTGCCAGTACTACAAGAGGTCGGGGGGACACTGAAGCTTTCTTT,CASTTRGRGDTEAFF
NA,TRBV2,TRBJ1-6,NA,TGTGCCAGCAGTTTTGGACGCTTGGGTTCACCCCTCCACTTT,CASSFGRLGSPLHF
once,TRBV19,TRBJ2-3,TRBD2,TGTGCCAGCTCAACTAGCGGGGGGCTCCGAACGCAGTATTTT,CASSTSGGLRTQYF
NA,TRBV7-8,TRBJ2-1,NA,TGTGCCAGCAGCTTAGCGCTGACCCATGAGCAGTTCTTC,CASSLALTHEQFF
once,TRBV7-3,TRBJ2-5,TRBD1,TGTGCCAGCAGCTTATCGGACAGGGGGCAGGGAGAGACCCAGTACTTC,CASSLSDRGQGETQYF
NA,TRBV7-2,TRBJ2-3,NA,TGTGCCAGCACCCCGGTGGGGTGGACAGATACGCAGTATTTT,CASTPVGWTDTQYF
NA,TRBV6-1,TRBJ2-7,NA,TGTGCCAGCACCTCATCGGGACAAGTACGAAAGGAGCAGTACTTC,CASTSSGQVRKEQYF
NA,TRBV6-6,TRBJ1-5,NA,TGTGCCAGCAAGGGGGGGAATCAGCCCCAGCATTTT,CASKGGNQPQHF
NA,TRBV5-1,TRBJ1-2,NA,TGCGCCAGCAGCTTGCGTCAGGGTTTTGGCTACACCTTC,CASSLRQGFGYTF
NA,TRBV7-9,TRBJ1-6,NA,TGTGCCAGCACCCGAGACAGTTCCTATAATTCACCCCTCCACTTT,CASTRDSSYNSPLHF
NA,TRBV19,TRBJ2-6,NA,TGTGCCAGTAGTCTAAGGTCCCGGGCATCTGGGGCCAACGTCCTGACTTTC,CASSLRSRASGANVLTF
NA,TRBV28,TRBJ1-3,TRBD1,TGTGCCAGCAGCTCCACCGACAGGGGCTGGGGAAACACCATATATTTT,CASSSTDRGWGNTIYF
NA,TRBV15,TRBJ2-2,NA,TGTGCCACCAGCAGAGAGATTAACGGTAACACCGGGGAGCTGTTTTTT,CATSREINGNTGELFF
NA,TRBV5-8,TRBJ2-7,NA,TGTGCCAGCAGCTTTGGAGCCCTAAAGGGGCTCGAGCAGTACTTC,CASSFGALKGLEQYF